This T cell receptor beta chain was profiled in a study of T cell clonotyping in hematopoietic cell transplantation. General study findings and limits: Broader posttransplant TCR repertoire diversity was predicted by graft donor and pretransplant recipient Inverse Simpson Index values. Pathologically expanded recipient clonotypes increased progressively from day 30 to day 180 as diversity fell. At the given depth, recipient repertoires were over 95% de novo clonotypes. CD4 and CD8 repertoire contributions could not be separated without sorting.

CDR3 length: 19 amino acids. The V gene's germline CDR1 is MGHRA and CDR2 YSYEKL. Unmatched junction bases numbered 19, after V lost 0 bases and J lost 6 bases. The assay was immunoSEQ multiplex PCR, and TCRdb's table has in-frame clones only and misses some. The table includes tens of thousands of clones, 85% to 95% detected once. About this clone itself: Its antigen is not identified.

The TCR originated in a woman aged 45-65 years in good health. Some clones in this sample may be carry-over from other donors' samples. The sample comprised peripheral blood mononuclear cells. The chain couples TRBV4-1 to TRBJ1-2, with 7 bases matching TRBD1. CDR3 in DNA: TGCGCCAGCAGCCAAGATGCGAGCAATCCGACAGGGTGGGGAAATGGCTACACCTTC. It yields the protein CASSQDASNPTGWGNGYTF.